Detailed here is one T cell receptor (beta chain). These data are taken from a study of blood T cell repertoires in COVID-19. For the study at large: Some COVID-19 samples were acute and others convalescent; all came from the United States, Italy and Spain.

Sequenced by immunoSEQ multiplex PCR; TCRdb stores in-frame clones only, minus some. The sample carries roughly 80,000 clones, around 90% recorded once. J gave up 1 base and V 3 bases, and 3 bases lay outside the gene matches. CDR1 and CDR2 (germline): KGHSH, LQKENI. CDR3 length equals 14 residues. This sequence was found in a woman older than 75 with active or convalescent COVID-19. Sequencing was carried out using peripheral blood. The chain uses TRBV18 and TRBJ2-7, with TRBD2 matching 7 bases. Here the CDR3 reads CASSPRGVSYEQYF. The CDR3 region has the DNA TGTGCCAGCTCACCTCGGGGGGTTTCCTACGAGCAGTACTTC.